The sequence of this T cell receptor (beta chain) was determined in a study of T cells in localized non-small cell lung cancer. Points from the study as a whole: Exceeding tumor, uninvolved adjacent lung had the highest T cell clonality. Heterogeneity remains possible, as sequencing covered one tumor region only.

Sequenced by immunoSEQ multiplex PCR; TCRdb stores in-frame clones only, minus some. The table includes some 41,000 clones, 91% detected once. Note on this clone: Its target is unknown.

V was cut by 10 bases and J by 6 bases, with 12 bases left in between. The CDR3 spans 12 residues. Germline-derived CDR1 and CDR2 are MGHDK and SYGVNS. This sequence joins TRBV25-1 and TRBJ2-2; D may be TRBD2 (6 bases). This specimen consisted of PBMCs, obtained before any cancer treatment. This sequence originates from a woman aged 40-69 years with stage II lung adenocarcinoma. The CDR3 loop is CATRPSAGELFF. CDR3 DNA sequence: TGTGCCACCCGCCCTAGCGCCGGGGAGCTGTTTTTT.